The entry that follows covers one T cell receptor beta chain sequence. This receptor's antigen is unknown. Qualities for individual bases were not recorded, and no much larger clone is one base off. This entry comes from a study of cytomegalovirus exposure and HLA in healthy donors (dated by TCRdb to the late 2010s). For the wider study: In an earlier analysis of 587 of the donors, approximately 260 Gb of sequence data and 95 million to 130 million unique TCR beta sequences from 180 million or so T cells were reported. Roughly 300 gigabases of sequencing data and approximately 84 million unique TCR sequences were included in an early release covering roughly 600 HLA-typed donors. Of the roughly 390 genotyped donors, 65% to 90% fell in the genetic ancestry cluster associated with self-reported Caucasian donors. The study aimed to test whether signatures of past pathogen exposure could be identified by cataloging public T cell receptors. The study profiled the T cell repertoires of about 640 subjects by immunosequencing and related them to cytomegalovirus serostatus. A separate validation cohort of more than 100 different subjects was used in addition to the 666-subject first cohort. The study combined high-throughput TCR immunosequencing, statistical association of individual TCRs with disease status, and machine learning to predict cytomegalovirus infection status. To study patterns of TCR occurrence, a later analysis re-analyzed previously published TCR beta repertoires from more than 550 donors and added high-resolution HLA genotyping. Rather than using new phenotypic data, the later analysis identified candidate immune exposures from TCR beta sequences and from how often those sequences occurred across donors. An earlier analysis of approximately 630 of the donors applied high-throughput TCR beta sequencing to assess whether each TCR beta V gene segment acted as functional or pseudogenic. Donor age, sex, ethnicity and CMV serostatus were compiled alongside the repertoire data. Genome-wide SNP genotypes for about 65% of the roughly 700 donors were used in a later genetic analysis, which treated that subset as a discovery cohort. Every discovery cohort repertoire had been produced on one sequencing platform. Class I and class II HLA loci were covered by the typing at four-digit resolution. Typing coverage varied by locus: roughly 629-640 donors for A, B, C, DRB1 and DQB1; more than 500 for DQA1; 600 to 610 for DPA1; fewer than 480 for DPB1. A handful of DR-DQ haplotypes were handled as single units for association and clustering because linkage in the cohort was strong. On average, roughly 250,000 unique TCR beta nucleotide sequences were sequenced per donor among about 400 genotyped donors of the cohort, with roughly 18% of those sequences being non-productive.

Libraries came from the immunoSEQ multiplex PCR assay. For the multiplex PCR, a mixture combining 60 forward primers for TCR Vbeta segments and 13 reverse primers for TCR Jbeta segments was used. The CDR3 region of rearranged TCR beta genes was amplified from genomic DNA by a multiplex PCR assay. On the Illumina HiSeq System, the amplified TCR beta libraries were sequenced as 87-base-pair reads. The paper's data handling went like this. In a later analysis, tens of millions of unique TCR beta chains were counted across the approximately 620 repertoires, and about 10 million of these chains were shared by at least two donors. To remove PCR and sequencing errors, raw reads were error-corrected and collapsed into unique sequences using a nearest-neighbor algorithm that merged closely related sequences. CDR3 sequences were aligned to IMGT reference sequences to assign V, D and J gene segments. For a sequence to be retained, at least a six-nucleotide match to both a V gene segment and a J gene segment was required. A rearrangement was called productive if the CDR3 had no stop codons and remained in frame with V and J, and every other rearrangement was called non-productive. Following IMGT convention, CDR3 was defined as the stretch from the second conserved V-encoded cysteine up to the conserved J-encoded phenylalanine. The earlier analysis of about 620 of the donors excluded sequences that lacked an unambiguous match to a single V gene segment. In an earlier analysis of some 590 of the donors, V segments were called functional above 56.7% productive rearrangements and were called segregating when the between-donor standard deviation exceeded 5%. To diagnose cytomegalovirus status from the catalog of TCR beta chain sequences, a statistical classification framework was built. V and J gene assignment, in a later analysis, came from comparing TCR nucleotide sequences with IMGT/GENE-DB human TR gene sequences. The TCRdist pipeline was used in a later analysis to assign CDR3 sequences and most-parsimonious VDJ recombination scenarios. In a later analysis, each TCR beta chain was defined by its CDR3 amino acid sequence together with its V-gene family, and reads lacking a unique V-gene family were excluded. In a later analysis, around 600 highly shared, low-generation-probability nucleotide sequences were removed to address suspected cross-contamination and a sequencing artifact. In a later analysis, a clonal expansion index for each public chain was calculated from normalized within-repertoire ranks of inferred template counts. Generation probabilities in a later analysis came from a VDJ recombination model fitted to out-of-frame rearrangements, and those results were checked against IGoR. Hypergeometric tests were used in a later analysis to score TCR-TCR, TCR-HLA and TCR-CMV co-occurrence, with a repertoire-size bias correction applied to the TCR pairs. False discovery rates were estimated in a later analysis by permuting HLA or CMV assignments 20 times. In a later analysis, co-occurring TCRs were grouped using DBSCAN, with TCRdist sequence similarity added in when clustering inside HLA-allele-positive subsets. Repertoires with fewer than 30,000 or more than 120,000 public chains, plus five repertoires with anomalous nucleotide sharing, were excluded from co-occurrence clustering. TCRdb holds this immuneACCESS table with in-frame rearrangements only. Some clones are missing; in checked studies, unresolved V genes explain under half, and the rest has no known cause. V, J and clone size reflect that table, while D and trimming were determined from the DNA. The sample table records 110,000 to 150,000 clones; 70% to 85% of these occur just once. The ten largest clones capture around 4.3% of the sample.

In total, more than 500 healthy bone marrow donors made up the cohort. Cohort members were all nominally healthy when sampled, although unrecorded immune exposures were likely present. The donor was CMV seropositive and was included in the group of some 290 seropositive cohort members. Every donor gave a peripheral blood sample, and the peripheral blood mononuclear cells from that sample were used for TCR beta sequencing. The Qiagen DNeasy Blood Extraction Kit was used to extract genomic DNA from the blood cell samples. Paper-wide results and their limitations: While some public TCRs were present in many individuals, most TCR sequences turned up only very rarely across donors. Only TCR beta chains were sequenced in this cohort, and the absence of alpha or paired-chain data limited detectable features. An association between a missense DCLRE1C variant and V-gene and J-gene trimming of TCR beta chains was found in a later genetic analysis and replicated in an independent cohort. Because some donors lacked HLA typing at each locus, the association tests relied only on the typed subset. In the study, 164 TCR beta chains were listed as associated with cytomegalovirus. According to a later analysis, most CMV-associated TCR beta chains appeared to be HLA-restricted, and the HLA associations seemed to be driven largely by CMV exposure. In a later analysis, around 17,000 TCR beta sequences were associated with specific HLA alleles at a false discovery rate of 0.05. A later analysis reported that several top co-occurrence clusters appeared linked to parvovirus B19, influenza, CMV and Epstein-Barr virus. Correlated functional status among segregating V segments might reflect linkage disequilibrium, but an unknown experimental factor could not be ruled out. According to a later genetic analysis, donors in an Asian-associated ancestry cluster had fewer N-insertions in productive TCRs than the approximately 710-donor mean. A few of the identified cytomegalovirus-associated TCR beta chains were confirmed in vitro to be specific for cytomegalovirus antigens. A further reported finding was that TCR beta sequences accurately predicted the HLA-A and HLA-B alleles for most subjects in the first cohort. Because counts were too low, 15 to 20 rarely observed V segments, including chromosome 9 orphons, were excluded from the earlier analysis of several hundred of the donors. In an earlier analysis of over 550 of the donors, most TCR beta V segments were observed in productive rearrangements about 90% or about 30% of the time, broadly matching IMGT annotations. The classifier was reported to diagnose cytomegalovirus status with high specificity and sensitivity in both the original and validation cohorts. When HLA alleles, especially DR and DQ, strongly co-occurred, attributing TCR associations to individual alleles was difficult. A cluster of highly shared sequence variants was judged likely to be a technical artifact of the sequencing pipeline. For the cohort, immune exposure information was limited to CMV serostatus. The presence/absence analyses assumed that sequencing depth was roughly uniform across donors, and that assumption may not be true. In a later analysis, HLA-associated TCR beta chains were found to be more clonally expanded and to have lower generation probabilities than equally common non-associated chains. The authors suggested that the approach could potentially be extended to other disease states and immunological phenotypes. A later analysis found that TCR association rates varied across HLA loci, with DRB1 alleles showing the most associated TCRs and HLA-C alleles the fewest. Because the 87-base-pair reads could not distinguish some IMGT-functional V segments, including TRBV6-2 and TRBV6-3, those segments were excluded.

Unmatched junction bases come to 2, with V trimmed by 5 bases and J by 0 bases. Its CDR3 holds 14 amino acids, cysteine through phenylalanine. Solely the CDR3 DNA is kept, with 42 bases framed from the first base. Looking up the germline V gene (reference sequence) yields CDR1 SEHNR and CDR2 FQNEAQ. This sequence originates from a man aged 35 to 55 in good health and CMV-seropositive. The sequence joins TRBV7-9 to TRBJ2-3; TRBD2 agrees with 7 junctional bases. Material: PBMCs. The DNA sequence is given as TGTGCCAGCAGCGCTAGCGGTAGCACAGATACGCAGTATTTT. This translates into CASSASGSTDTQYF.